The 18 T cell receptor beta chains listed next were all sequenced from one sample in a study of blood T cell repertoires in COVID-19. Some clones are missing from TCRdb's copy, which holds only in-frame ones; the method was immunoSEQ multiplex PCR. The sample includes 150,000 to 200,000 clones, 81% seen only once; the top ten take more than 9.5%. Material: peripheral blood. The origin of the receptors is a woman aged 40-49 years with COVID-19, enrolled during active disease.

The genes are TRBV30 and TRBJ1-5, with D unresolved. Trimming took 1 base from V and 7 from J, leaving 11 bases between them. Germline CDR1 and CDR2: GTSNPN and SVGIG (reference sequence). There are 13 residues in the CDR3. In DNA form, the CDR3 reads TGTGCCTGGAGTGGAGGGCTCGAGCAGCCCCAGCATTTT. This codes for CAWSGGLEQPQHF.

This sequence joins TRBV11-2 and TRBJ2-3; 8 bases fit TRBD2. The trim removed 6 bases at V and 2 bases at J, leaving 7 bases unmatched. The CDR3 sequence is 15 residues long. Per the germline V gene, CDR1 is SGHAT and CDR2 is FQNNGV. CDR3 nucleotide sequence: TGTGCCAGCAGAGATAGCGGGAAATACACAGATACGCAGTATTTT. Encoded protein: CASRDSGKYTDTQYF.

This clone was seen a handful of times. CDR3: CSVDLQGFGYTF. CDR3 in DNA: TGCAGCGTTGATCTTCAGGGTTTTGGCTACACCTTC. V and J are TRBV29-1 and TRBJ1-2; possible D gene TRBD1, 5 bases. Trimming pared 3 bases from V and 7 bases from J, leaving 12 bases between. Germline CDR1 SQVTM, CDR2 ANQGSEA. This CDR3 has 12 residues.

This chain joins TRBV4-1 and TRBJ2-7, with D possibly matching TRBD2 (6 bases). Trimming took 0 bases from V and 7 from J, leaving 16 bases between them. Germline lookup yields CDR1 MGHRA and CDR2 YSYEKL. This CDR3 has 15 residues. CDR3 coding DNA: TGCGCCAGCAGCCAAGATTGGGTAGCGGCCTTTGAGCAGTACTTC. Translation: CASSQDWVAAFEQYF.

As DNA, the CDR3 is TGTGCCAGCAGCTTAAGCTCACTGAACACTGAAGCTTTCTTT. It translates to CASSLSSLNTEAFF. The chain employs TRBV7-9 and TRBJ1-1, with D unclear. CDR1 and CDR2 from the germline V gene are SEHNR and FQNEAQ (reference sequence). The CDR3 spans 14 residues. Deletions cut 2 bases from V and 0 bases from J, with 7 bases between.

J is TRBJ1-1 and V is TRBV19; D remains ambiguous. V lost 3 bases and J 0 bases, leaving 11 bases between the germline ends. Germline CDR1 and CDR2: LNHDA and SQIVND (reference sequence). The CDR3 is made up of 15 amino acids. This CDR3 is CASSIRGGVNTEAFF. DNA for the CDR3: TGTGCCAGTAGTATTAGAGGCGGAGTGAACACTGAAGCTTTCTTT.

V gene TRBV5-6 combines with J gene TRBJ2-2; 12 nucleotides line up with TRBD2. The CDR3 consists of 18 residues. Trimming took 2 bases from V and 4 from J; bases not matched to a gene: 9. CDR1 and CDR2 from the germline V gene are SGHDT and YYEEEE. CDR3 DNA sequence: TGTGCCAGCAGCTTTTCCGGACTAGCGGGATCATCCACCGGGGAGCTGTTTTTT. This codes for CASSFSGLAGSSTGELFF.

There are a few counts of this clone. The chain combines TRBV28 with TRBJ2-5, with TRBD2 identical over 9 bases. With V trimmed by 6 bases and J by 5 bases, 7 bases remained unmatched. The CDR3 is 14 amino acids. From germline, CDR1 is MDHEN and CDR2 SYDVKM. In DNA form, the CDR3 reads TGTGCCAGCAGGTTGCGGGAGGGCTGGGAGACCCAGTACTTC. Translation: CASRLREGWETQYF.

V usage is TRBV3-1 (or the pseudogene TRBV3-2) and J usage is TRBJ1-3, with a possible D match to TRBD1 (6 bases). The CDR3 contains 21 residues. V lost 0 bases and J lost 0, with 24 bases in between. Germline V gives CDR1 LGHDT, CDR2 YNNKEL (reference sequence). CDR3 sequence (DNA): TGTGCCAGCAGCCAAGATCTGCGGACAGACAGGCCCATCCTCTCTGGAAACACCATATATTTT. Residues: CASSQDLRTDRPILSGNTIYF.

The genes are TRBV5-1 and TRBJ2-2; TRBD2 might be the D (6 bases). The CDR3 spans 13 residues. The germline V gene has CDR1 SGHRS and CDR2 YFSETQ. V lost 0 bases and J 6 bases, leaving 6 bases between the germline ends. The CDR3 is CASSLGLAGELFF. The DNA of the CDR3 is TGCGCCAGCAGCTTGGGACTAGCCGGGGAGCTGTTTTTT.

The chain links TRBV29-1 to TRBJ2-1; TRBD2 might be the D (6 bases). V dropped 7 bases and J dropped 4 bases, with 20 bases sitting between them. This CDR3 has 15 amino acids. CDR1 and CDR2 (germline): SQVTM, ANQGSEA. CDR3 sequence reads: CSGLKGTPIYNEQFF. CDR3 DNA: TGCAGCGGCCTCAAGGGGACTCCCATATACAATGAGCAGTTCTTC.

The chain links TRBV5-6 to TRBJ2-5; D perhaps matches TRBD1 (5 bases). This CDR3 region has 13 residues. V lost 3 bases and J lost 1, with 7 bases in between. Germline CDR1 and CDR2: SGHDT and YYEEEE. The CDR3 nucleotides read TGTGCCAGCAGCTGGGGCGGCCAAGAGACCCAGTACTTC. Residues: CASSWGGQETQYF.

CDR3 protein: CALDRGFF. In nucleotides, the CDR3 is TGTGCATTGGACCGGGGGTTCTTC. The gene calls are TRBV30 and TRBJ2-1; D might be TRBD2 (5 bases). CDR1 is GTSNPN, CDR2 SVGIG, per germline (reference sequence). CDR3 length: 8 amino acids. The whole variable domain, remainder taken from reference TRBV30 and TRBJ2-1, is SQTIHQWPATLVQPVGSPLSLECTVEGTSNPNLYWYRQAAGRGLQLLFYSVGIGQISSEVPQNLSASRPQDRQFILSSKKLLLSDSGFYLCALDRGFFGPGTRLTVL.

CDR3 sequence: CASSVDLGGVEKLFF. CDR3 nucleotide sequence: TGTGCCAGCAGCGTAGATTTAGGGGGGGTCGAAAAACTGTTTTTT. V usage is TRBV9 and J usage is TRBJ1-4; D may be TRBD1 (6 bases). Trimming stripped 0 bases from V and 8 bases from J, with 14 bases between. CDR1 and CDR2 from the germline V gene are SGDLS and YYNGEE. The CDR3 is made up of 15 amino acids. The full variable domain, with the rest looked up from reference TRBV9 and TRBJ1-4, is DSGVTQTPKHLITATGQRVTLRCSPRSGDLSVYWYQQSLDQGLQFLIQYYNGEERAKGNILERFSAQQFPDLHSELNLSSLELGDSALYFCASSVDLGGVEKLFFGSGTQLSVL.

The chain employs TRBV5-1 and TRBJ2-2, with D possibly matching TRBD1 (6 bases). V lost 1 base and J lost 1, with 8 bases in between. The CDR3 has 15 residues. The germline gives CDR1 SGHRS, CDR2 YFSETQ. Written as DNA, the CDR3 is TGCGCCAGCAGCTTGATGACAGGGAACACCGGGGAGCTGTTTTTT. It specifies CASSLMTGNTGELFF.

In this sample, this clone turned up once. This chain connects TRBV5-6 to TRBJ2-7; D might be TRBD2 (7 bases). Germline V gives CDR1 SGHDT, CDR2 YYEEEE. This CDR3 has 16 residues. Trimming took off 0 bases at V and 6 bases at J, with 19 bases between the two ends. Here the CDR3 reads CASSLGLGGARVEQYV. In nucleotides, the CDR3 is TGTGCCAGCAGCTTGGGCCTTGGGGGGGCTCGGGTCGAGCAGTACGTC.

This sequence joins TRBV27 and TRBJ1-1; possibly TRBD1 for D (5 bases). Between the trimmed V and J ends, which lost 5 bases and 4 bases, there was a span of 11 bases. The CDR3 loop spans 13 amino acids. The germline CDR1 and CDR2 sequences are MNHEY and SMNVEV (reference sequence). The CDR3 loop is CASSLTASTEAFF. The DNA for the CDR3 is TGTGCCAGCAGTCTGACAGCGAGCACTGAAGCTTTCTTT.

Here the CDR3 DNA reads TGTGCCAGCAGCTTACTACGGACCCAGTACTTC. Translation gives CASSLLRTQYF. The chain employs TRBV11-2 and TRBJ2-5, with D unresolved. The CDR3 spans 11 residues. Germline-derived CDR1 and CDR2 are SGHAT and FQNNGV. V lost 2 bases to trimming and J lost 7 bases, with 5 bases between them.